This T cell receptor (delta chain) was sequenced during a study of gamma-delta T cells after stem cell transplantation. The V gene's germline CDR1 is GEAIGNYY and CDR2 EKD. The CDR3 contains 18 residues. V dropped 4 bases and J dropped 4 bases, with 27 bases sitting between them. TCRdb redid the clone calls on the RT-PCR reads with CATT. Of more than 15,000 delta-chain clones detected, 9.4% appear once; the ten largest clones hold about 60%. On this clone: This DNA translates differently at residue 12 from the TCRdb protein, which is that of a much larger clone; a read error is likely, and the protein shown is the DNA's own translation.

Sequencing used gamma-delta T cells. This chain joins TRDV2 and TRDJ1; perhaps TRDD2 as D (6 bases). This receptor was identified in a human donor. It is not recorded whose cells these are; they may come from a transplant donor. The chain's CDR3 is CACDPVSLPRGPDDKLIF. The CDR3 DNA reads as TGTGCCTGTGATCCGGTTAGCCTTCCCCGAGGGCCGGACGATAAACTCATCTTT.